These T cell receptor beta chains were read from a single sample in a study of blood T cell repertoires in COVID-19. Assay used: immunoSEQ multiplex PCR; TCRdb lists only in-frame clones, some missing. The table lists 300,000 to 400,000 clones, 88% of them singletons. What was sequenced was PBMCs or T cells enriched from blood (not recorded which). These receptors all stem from a woman in her 30s with acute COVID-19. CDR3s include the opening cysteine and the closing phenylalanine or tryptophan. A D gene is named only where the DNA matches it firmly. Not every row has a clone size; where given, it reads once, few, many or a size class.

V: TRBV4-3
J: TRBJ2-6
size: .
D: TRBD1
DNA: TGCGCCAGGGGTACCTCCGGGACAGGGGATTCCTCTGGGGCCAACGTCCTGACTTTC
CDR3: CARGTSGTGDSSGANVLTF

V: TRBV7-9
J: TRBJ1-3
size: .
D: TRBD1
DNA: TGTGCCAGCAGCCTAACCTTGACAGGGTCAGGAAACACCATATATTTT
CDR3: CASSLTLTGSGNTIYF

V: TRBV18
J: TRBJ1-1
size: .
D: .
DNA: TGTGCCAGCTCACCGTGGGCCCAGGTGAACACTGAAGCTTTCTTT
CDR3: CASSPWAQVNTEAFF

V: TRBV6-4
J: TRBJ1-1
size: .
D: .
DNA: TGTGCCAGCAGGCTCTTTGAAGAGGACACTGAAGCTTTCTTT
CDR3: CASRLFEEDTEAFF

V: TRBV10-3
J: TRBJ1-1
size: few
D: .
DNA: TGTGCCATCAGTGCTTTGGCGGGCGGGACTGAAGCTTTCTTT
CDR3: CAISALAGGTEAFF

V: TRBV18
J: TRBJ2-3
size: .
D: .
DNA: TGTGCCAGCTCAAGCCTAGCGAGCACAGATACGCAGTATTTT
CDR3: CASSSLASTDTQYF

V: TRBV21-1
J: TRBJ1-5
size: few
D: .
DNA: TGTGCCAGCAGCCATAGGGGCAGGGGGAAACAGCCCCAGCATTTT
CDR3: CASSHRGRGKQPQHF

V: TRBV19
J: TRBJ2-7
size: few
D: TRBD2
DNA: TGTGCCAGTAGTATAAGCGGGGGGCTTAACTACGAGCAGTACTTC
CDR3: CASSISGGLNYEQYF

V: TRBV10-2
J: TRBJ2-7
size: .
D: .
DNA: TGCGCCAGCAGTGATACCTACGAGCAGTACTTC
CDR3: CASSDTYEQYF

V: TRBV3-1/TRBV3-2
J: TRBJ2-7
size: .
D: TRBD1
DNA: TGTGCCAGCAGTCGGACAGGGAGCTCCTACGAGCAGTACTTC
CDR3: CASSRTGSSYEQYF

V: TRBV29-1
J: TRBJ2-1
size: few
D: .
DNA: TGCAGCGGTGTTAGCGCCAGCTCCTACAATGAGCAGTTCTTC
CDR3: CSGVSASSYNEQFF

V: TRBV2
J: TRBJ1-3
size: .
D: .
DNA: TGTGCCAGCAGTGTTTTGGCCTCCACTGGAAACACCATATATTTT
CDR3: CASSVLASTGNTIYF

V: TRBV23-1
J: TRBJ1-4
size: .
D: TRBD1
DNA: TGCGCCAGCGTTGACAGGGTTTGGGAAGATGAAAAACTGTTTTTT
CDR3: CASVDRVWEDEKLFF

V: TRBV2
J: TRBJ1-5
size: .
D: .
DNA: TGTGCCAGCAGTCCGGGACGCCAAAAGGGAGGTAAGCCCCAGCATTTT
CDR3: CASSPGRQKGGKPQHF

V: TRBV6-2/TRBV6-3
J: TRBJ2-3
size: .
D: TRBD2
DNA: TGTGCCAGCAGTATCCAACTGACTAGCGGGGTTGCAGATACGCAGTATTTT
CDR3: CASSIQLTSGVADTQYF

V: TRBV7-9
J: TRBJ1-6
size: .
D: TRBD1
DNA: TGTGCCAGCAGCCCCGACAGGGGTAATTCACCCCTCCACTTT
CDR3: CASSPDRGNSPLHF

V: TRBV7-9
J: TRBJ2-1
size: .
D: TRBD2
DNA: TGTGCCAGCAGCCATCAGTATGGGGGGGTTACGGGCAATGAGCAGTTCTTC
CDR3: CASSHQYGGVTGNEQFF

V: TRBV4-3
J: TRBJ1-2
size: .
D: .
DNA: TGCGCCAGCAGCCAAGATGGGGGGAACTATGGCTACACCTTC
CDR3: CASSQDGGNYGYTF

V: TRBV29-1
J: TRBJ2-1
size: .
D: TRBD2
DNA: TGCAGCGTTGCCCCCCCCAAAGCGGGGCCGCAGGATGAGCAGTTCTTC
CDR3: CSVAPPKAGPQDEQFF

V: TRBV19
J: TRBJ1-1
size: once
D: TRBD1
DNA: TGTGCCAGTAGTATTTTGAGTTACGGGCAGGGGGGAACTGAAGCTTTCTTT
CDR3: CASSILSYGQGGTEAFF

V: TRBV5-1
J: TRBJ2-2
size: few
D: .
DNA: TGCGCCAGCAGCTTGGGGACAGCCCCGGGGGAGCTGTTTTTT
CDR3: CASSLGTAPGELFF

V: TRBV5-1
J: TRBJ2-2
size: .
D: .
DNA: TGCGCCAGCAGCTCCCTTAGTACTGGCACCGGGGAGCTGTTTTTT
CDR3: CASSSLSTGTGELFF

V: TRBV4-1
J: TRBJ2-6
size: many
D: .
DNA: TGCGCCAGCAGCTTGGGCGGACAGACAAACTCTGGGGCCAACGTCCTGACTTTC
CDR3: CASSLGGQTNSGANVLTF

V: TRBV7-2
J: TRBJ1-3
size: .
D: .
DNA: TGTGCCAGCAGCTTAGGGGGCAGCTCTGGAAACACCATATATTTT
CDR3: CASSLGGSSGNTIYF

V: TRBV7-9
J: TRBJ1-2
size: once
D: TRBD1
DNA: TGTGCCAGCAGCTTATCCGGACAGGGGGTCTATGGCTACACCTTC
CDR3: CASSLSGQGVYGYTF

V: TRBV29-1
J: TRBJ1-4
size: .
D: TRBD1
DNA: TGCAGCGTTGAAGTCCCTCAGACAGGGCCGAATGAAAAACTGTTTTTT
CDR3: CSVEVPQTGPNEKLFF

V: TRBV5-1
J: TRBJ2-5
size: .
D: .
DNA: TGCGCCAGCAGCTTGGGCGTGCCGCCGGAGACCCAGTACTTC
CDR3: CASSLGVPPETQYF

V: TRBV4-2
J: TRBJ2-7
size: .
D: TRBD2
DNA: TGTGCCAGCAGCCAGGGATTACGGGGGGCCTACGAGCAGTACTTC
CDR3: CASSQGLRGAYEQYF

V: TRBV2
J: TRBJ2-7
size: .
D: TRBD1
DNA: TGTGCCAGCAGGGCGTGGACAGGCTACGAGCAGTACTTC
CDR3: CASRAWTGYEQYF

V: TRBV11-2
J: TRBJ2-3
size: .
D: .
DNA: TGTGCCAGCAGCTTAGCTTACACAGATACGCAGTATTTT
CDR3: CASSLAYTDTQYF

V: TRBV30
J: TRBJ2-2
size: .
D: .
DNA: TGTGCCTGGACTCCAGGGCCTCCCGGGGAGCTGTTTTTT
CDR3: CAWTPGPPGELFF

V: TRBV24-1
J: TRBJ1-5
size: .
D: TRBD1
DNA: TGTGCCACTTCTACGGACAGGGGCCAGCCCCAGCATTTT
CDR3: CATSTDRGQPQHF

V: TRBV6-5
J: TRBJ2-4
size: .
D: TRBD2
DNA: TGTGCCAGCAGTTCCGAGCGGGGAGGAAATCAGTACTTC
CDR3: CASSSERGGNQYF

V: TRBV5-4
J: TRBJ2-1
size: .
D: TRBD1
DNA: TGTGCCAGCAGCAGCCAGGACAGGGACAATGAGCAGTTCTTC
CDR3: CASSSQDRDNEQFF

V: TRBV7-2
J: TRBJ2-1
size: .
D: .
DNA: TGTGCCAGCAGCTTTTCGCGGGGCTCCTACAATGAGCAGTTCTTC
CDR3: CASSFSRGSYNEQFF

V: TRBV4-3
J: TRBJ1-2
size: once
D: .
DNA: TGCGCCAGCAGCCAAGATCCAGGGGTTAACTATGGCTACACCTTC
CDR3: CASSQDPGVNYGYTF

V: TRBV6-2/TRBV6-3
J: TRBJ1-1
size: .
D: .
DNA: TGTGCCAGCAGTTACTCGATCGGGGTGAACACTGAAGCTTTCTTT
CDR3: CASSYSIGVNTEAFF

V: TRBV6-1
J: TRBJ2-1
size: .
D: .
DNA: TGTGCCAGCAGTGAGATTAGCGGCCGGGGGGAGCAGTTCTTC
CDR3: CASSEISGRGEQFF

V: TRBV10-1
J: TRBJ1-4
size: .
D: TRBD1
DNA: TGCGCCAGCAGTGAGTCGGCGGACAGGAGATTT
CDR3: CASSESADRRF

V: TRBV5-1
J: TRBJ1-2
size: .
D: .
DNA: TGCGCCAGCAGCTTGCGGGAGGGGTATGATGGCTACACCTTC
CDR3: CASSLREGYDGYTF

V: TRBV30
J: TRBJ1-2
size: .
D: .
DNA: TGTGCCTGGAGTGACCGGTTCTATGGCTACACCTTC
CDR3: CAWSDRFYGYTF

V: TRBV24-1
J: TRBJ2-2
size: .
D: .
DNA: TGTGCCACCAGGGGACAGGAGGGAGGGCACACCGGGGAGCTGTTTTTT
CDR3: CATRGQEGGHTGELFF

V: TRBV5-1
J: TRBJ1-2
size: .
D: TRBD1
DNA: TGCGCCAGCAGTTGGACAGGGGGCCACTATGGCTACACCTTC
CDR3: CASSWTGGHYGYTF

V: TRBV20-1
J: TRBJ2-7
size: .
D: TRBD2
DNA: TGCAGTGCTAGTAGTGGCGGGGGGGACTCCTACGAGCAGTACTTC
CDR3: CSASSGGGDSYEQYF

V: TRBV5-5
J: TRBJ2-3
size: .
D: TRBD1
DNA: TGTGCCAGCAGCTTGAACAGGGGGAGGTTTATGGATACGCAGTATTTT
CDR3: CASSLNRGRFMDTQYF

V: TRBV30
J: TRBJ1-4
size: .
D: TRBD1
DNA: TGTGCCTGGAACCGTGGACAGGGGGGGAATGAAAAACTGTTTTTT
CDR3: CAWNRGQGGNEKLFF

V: TRBV11-3
J: TRBJ2-3
size: .
D: .
DNA: TGTGCCAGCAGCTTAGGGGGGCTTAGCACAGATACGCAGTATTTT
CDR3: CASSLGGLSTDTQYF

V: TRBV7-9
J: TRBJ2-4
size: .
D: .
DNA: TGTGCCAGCAGCTCCCTGGAGGGTGTAGCCAAAAACATTCAGTACTTC
CDR3: CASSSLEGVAKNIQYF